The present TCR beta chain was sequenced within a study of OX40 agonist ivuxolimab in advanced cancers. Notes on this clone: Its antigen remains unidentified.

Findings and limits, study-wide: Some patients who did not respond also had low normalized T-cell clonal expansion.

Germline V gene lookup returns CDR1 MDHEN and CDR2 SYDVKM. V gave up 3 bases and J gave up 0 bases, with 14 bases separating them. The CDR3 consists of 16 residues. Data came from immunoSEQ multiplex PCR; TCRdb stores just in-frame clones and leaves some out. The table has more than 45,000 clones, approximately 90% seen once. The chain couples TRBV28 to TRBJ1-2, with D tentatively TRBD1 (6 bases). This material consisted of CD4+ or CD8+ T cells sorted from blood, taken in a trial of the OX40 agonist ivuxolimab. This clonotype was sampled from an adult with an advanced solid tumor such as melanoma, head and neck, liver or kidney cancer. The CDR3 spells CASSLTPQGTNYGYTF. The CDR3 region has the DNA TGTGCCAGCAGTTTGACCCCACAGGGAACTAACTATGGCTACACCTTC.